A single sample is the source of the 25 T cell receptor beta chains below, sequenced in a study of shared clonotypes between healthy human individuals. Measured with immunoSEQ multiplex PCR; TCRdb has only the in-frame clones, and not every one. The table records 470,000 or so clones, around 73% of them present only once. The sample comprised PBMCs. The receptors originated from a woman in her thirties or forties in good health. Some clones in this sample may be carry-over from other donors' samples.

V gene TRBV10-3 combines with J gene TRBJ1-5, with D unresolved. This CDR3 is built from 15 residues. Trimming removed 5 bases at V and 6 bases at J, with 17 bases between. From germline, CDR1 is ENHRY and CDR2 SYGVKD. CDR3 nucleotides: TGTGCCATCAGTCCTCGATCCCTAGGGCGTCAGCCCCAGCATTTT. Protein product: CAISPRSLGRQPQHF.

This clone was seen once. This chain joins TRBV5-6 and TRBJ2-1, with D possibly being TRBD1 (6 bases). Germline CDR1 reads SGHDT; CDR2 reads YYEEEE. CDR3 length: 13 amino acids. With 1 base removed from V and 12 bases from J, the gap between germline ends came to 14 bases. CDR3 protein: CASSLRGMGLQFF. In nucleotides, the CDR3 is TGTGCCAGCAGCTTGAGGGGGATGGGGCTGCAGTTCTTC.

The rearrangement joins TRBV4-3 to TRBJ1-1; D is undetermined. The germline gives CDR1 LGHNA, CDR2 YSLEER. The V and J ends lost 3 bases and 1 base respectively, with 9 bases between them. The CDR3 has 14 residues. Here the CDR3 DNA reads TGCGCCAGCAGCCATGCCGGGAGGAACACTGAAGCTTTCTTT. This codes for CASSHAGRNTEAFF.

V gene TRBV2 combines with J gene TRBJ1-6; TRBD1 agrees at 7 bases. V dropped 5 bases and J dropped 9; count of bases not matched to a gene: 7. CDR3 size: 14 residues. CDR1 is SNHLY and CDR2 is FYNNEI in the germline V gene. This chain's CDR3 is CASSPTGTRSPLHF. The CDR3 bases are TGTGCCAGCAGTCCGACAGGGACCCGTTCACCCCTCCACTTT.

Details on this clone: Within the sample, other DNA sequences also encode this same CDR3. CDR3 sequence (DNA): TGTGCCAGCAAACGGACAGGGGACAATGAGCAGTTCTTC. As protein: CASKRTGDNEQFF. This chain uses TRBV6-1 with TRBJ2-1; TRBD1 matches at 9 bases. CDR1 MNHNS and CDR2 SASEGT come from the germline V gene. With 7 bases clipped from V and 5 bases from J, the junction kept 3 bases outside the gene matches. The CDR3 has 13 residues.

The rearrangement joins TRBV27 to TRBJ1-4; no clear D. V lost 9 bases and J 6 bases, leaving 20 bases between the germline ends. The CDR3 contains 15 residues. From germline, CDR1 is MNHEY and CDR2 SMNVEV (reference sequence). The CDR3 loop reads CARPAGGHGDEKLFF. CDR3 nucleotide sequence: TGTGCCAGACCGGCCGGCGGGCACGGGGATGAAAAACTGTTTTTT.

The genes are TRBV4-1 and TRBJ1-1, with TRBD1 as a possible D gene (5 bases). The CDR3 contains 14 residues. Germline loops: CDR1 MGHRA, CDR2 YSYEKL. The V end was cut by 5 bases, the J end by 3 bases, with 13 bases between. The CDR3: CASSFYSRDTEAFF. CDR3 in DNA: TGCGCCAGCAGCTTCTACTCCAGGGACACTGAAGCTTTCTTT.

The gene calls are TRBV5-1 and TRBJ1-3; a weak D match, TRBD1 (5 bases). The germline V gene has CDR1 SGHRS and CDR2 YFSETQ. This CDR3 spans 16 amino acids. Trimming took off 4 bases at V and 1 base at J, with 15 bases between the two ends. CDR3 nucleotide sequence: TGCGCCAGCAGCCCCACGCCAACAGGATCTGGAAACACCATATATTTT. Its protein product is CASSPTPTGSGNTIYF. The entire variable domain, with the rest obtained from reference TRBV5-1 and TRBJ1-3, is as follows: KAGVTQTPRYLIKTRGQQVTLSCSPISGHRSVSWYQQTPGQGLQFLFEYFSETQRNKGNFPGRFSGRQFSNSRSEMNVSTLELGDSALYLCASSPTPTGSGNTIYFGEGSWLTVV.

This chain's CDR3 is CASSDIGAVTEAFF. The DNA for the CDR3 is TGTGCCAGCAGCGATATCGGGGCCGTCACTGAAGCTTTCTTT. J is TRBJ1-1 and V is TRBV7-2, with D possibly being TRBD1 (5 bases). The length of the CDR3 is 14 residues. Per germline, CDR1 SGHTA and CDR2 FQGNSA. Trimming stripped 5 bases from V and 4 bases from J, with 14 bases between.

The chain is built from TRBV11-3 and TRBJ2-1; unclear D gene. V lost 5 bases, J lost 1 base, and 12 bases lay in between. This CDR3 contains 15 residues. Germline CDR1 SGHNT, CDR2 YENEEA. The CDR3 is CASSKSVGSYNEQFF. DNA for the CDR3: TGTGCCAGCAGCAAAAGCGTAGGGTCCTACAATGAGCAGTTCTTC.

The rearrangement joins TRBV19 to TRBJ2-4, with 8 bases identical to TRBD1. There are 14 residues in the CDR3. With V trimmed by 6 bases and J by 8 bases, 9 bases remained unmatched. From germline, CDR1 is LNHDA and CDR2 SQIVND (reference sequence). This CDR3 is CASRGQAWGDIQYF. The CDR3 nucleotides read TGTGCCAGTAGGGGACAGGCCTGGGGGGACATTCAGTACTTC. Variable domain in full (rest from reference TRBV19 and TRBJ2-4): DGGITQSPKYLFRKEGQNVTLSCEQNLNHDAMYWYRQDPGQGLRLIYYSQIVNDFQKGDIAEGYSVSREKKESFPLTVTSAQKNPTAFYLCASRGQAWGDIQYFGAGTRLSVL.

The chain joins TRBV27 to TRBJ2-5; 14 bases match TRBD2. The V gene end was trimmed by 6 bases and the J gene end by 3 bases; junction bases not matched to a gene: 9. This CDR3 has 17 amino acids. Germline lookup yields CDR1 MNHEY and CDR2 SMNVEV (reference sequence). The CDR3 nucleotides read TGTGCCAGCAGCCCAGGCCCGGGACTAGCGGGAGAAGAGACCCAGTACTTC. Translating gives CASSPGPGLAGEETQYF.

This clone was counted once. The rearrangement joins TRBV28 to TRBJ2-1, with a weak D call TRBD2 (5 bases). In germline, CDR1 is MDHEN, CDR2 SYDVKM. The CDR3 runs 12 residues. V was trimmed by 5 bases and J by 8 bases, leaving 10 bases between them. The CDR3 protein is CASSPWGDEQFF. The DNA of the CDR3 is TGTGCCAGCAGTCCGTGGGGAGATGAGCAGTTCTTC.

The J gene is TRBJ2-7, the V gene TRBV28, with 7 bases identical to TRBD2. The CDR3 has 14 residues. V lost 5 bases, J lost 2 bases, and 6 bases stayed unmatched. Germline V CDR1 and CDR2: MDHEN, SYDVKM. The CDR3 region has the DNA TGTGCCAGCAGTCTCGTGGGAGGGGCCTACGAGCAGTACTTC. Translating it yields CASSLVGGAYEQYF.

This chain links TRBV4-1 with TRBJ2-5; TRBD1 matches 11 bases. Germline CDR1 MGHRA, CDR2 YSYEKL. The CDR3 is made up of 16 amino acids. The ends lost 4 bases at V and 3 bases at J; junction bases unmatched: 7. This CDR3 reads CASSLGTGGGEETQYF. As DNA, the CDR3 is TGCGCCAGCAGCCTCGGGACAGGGGGAGGTGAAGAGACCCAGTACTTC.

The chain couples TRBV11-3 to TRBJ2-1, with TRBD2 matching over 8 bases. V shed 4 bases, J shed 5 bases, and the junction held 7 bases outside the gene matches. CDR1 SGHNT and CDR2 YENEEA come from the germline V gene. The CDR3 is 15 amino acids. This chain's CDR3 is CASSSFSGIDNEQFF. The CDR3 DNA reads TGTGCCAGCAGCTCTTTTAGCGGGATAGACAATGAGCAGTTCTTC. Looking up the rest from reference TRBV11-3 and TRBJ2-1 gives the full variable domain: EAGVVQSPRYKIIEKKQPVAFWCNPISGHNTLYWYLQNLGQGPELLIRYENEEAVDDSQLPKDRFSAERLKGVDSTLKIQPAELGDSAVYLCASSSFSGIDNEQFFGPGTRLTVL.

The rearrangement uses TRBV29-1 and TRBJ2-5, with 10 bases aligning to TRBD2. The J call may be wrong; the DNA end is better matched by TRBJ2-7. Germline V gene data show CDR1 as SQVTM and CDR2 as ANQGSEA. The CDR3 loop spans 16 amino acids. CDR3 bases: TGCAGCGTTGAAGGGCTAGCGGGAGCGGACCCGGACGAGCAGTACTTC. It specifies CSVEGLAGADPDEQYF.

Relative to its sample, this clone is medium-sized. The chain joins TRBV11-1 to TRBJ2-7; TRBD2 aligns across 7 bases. Germline-derived CDR1 and CDR2 are SGHAT and FQDESV (reference sequence). V trimming: 0 bases; J trimming: 3 bases; junction bases outside the gene matches: 5. The CDR3 totals 15 residues. CDR3 bases: TGTGCCAGCAGCTTAGCAGTGACTAGCAGCTACGAGCAGTACTTC. It is translated as CASSLAVTSSYEQYF.

The chain combines TRBV6-4 with TRBJ2-3; the D call may be TRBD1 or TRBD2 (5 bases each). CDR1 is MRHNA and CDR2 is SNTAGT in the germline V gene. Between the trimmed V and J ends, which lost 8 bases and 6 bases, there was a span of 15 bases. The CDR3 is made up of 13 amino acids. The CDR3 sequence: CASGGDDGDTQYF. The CDR3 nucleotides read TGTGCCAGCGGGGGAGATGATGGGGATACGCAGTATTTT.

This chain links TRBV6-1 with TRBJ1-3, with D maybe TRBD1 (6 bases). The germline V and J ends were trimmed by 7 bases and 3 bases, with 13 bases remaining between them. Germline values: CDR1 MNHNS, CDR2 SASEGT. The CDR3 loop spans 14 amino acids. In DNA form, the CDR3 reads TGTGCCAGCATCGGACAGACCAGTGGAAACACCATATATTTT. Translating it yields CASIGQTSGNTIYF.

The chain couples TRBV18 to TRBJ1-1; 7 nucleotides line up with TRBD1. CDR1 KGHSH and CDR2 LQKENI come from the germline V gene. This CDR3 contains 15 residues. V lost 2 bases and J lost 1; bases outside the gene matches: 4. The CDR3 nucleotides read TGTGCCAGCTCACCATCCACAGGGGCGAACACTGAAGCTTTCTTT. This sequence encodes CASSPSTGANTEAFF.

V gene TRBV5-1 combines with J gene TRBJ2-3; 11 nucleotides agree with TRBD2. Trimming at V came to 4 bases and at J to 2 bases, leaving 6 bases not matched to a gene. Germline lookup yields CDR1 SGHRS and CDR2 YFSETQ. This CDR3 has 16 amino acids. CDR3 nucleotide sequence: TGCGCCAGCAGCCCAGAGACTAGCGGGATCACAGATACGCAGTATTTT. Its translation: CASSPETSGITDTQYF.

J is TRBJ2-7 and V is TRBV7-9; D may match TRBD1 or TRBD2 (5 bases each). V gave up 6 bases and J gave up 12 bases, with 18 bases separating them. The CDR3 runs to 12 residues. CDR1 and CDR2 from the germline V gene are SEHNR and FQNEAQ (reference sequence). The CDR3 region is CASSRDRVSTYF. The CDR3 region has the DNA TGTGCCAGCAGTCGGGACCGCGTAAGCACGTACTTC.

The chain carries TRBV28 and TRBJ2-7; 8 nucleotides agree with TRBD2. This CDR3 is 15 amino acids long. Germline loops: CDR1 MDHEN, CDR2 SYDVKM. Trimming cost V 6 bases and J 3 bases; bases outside gene matches: 10. The CDR3 loop reads CASSTPAGGGYEQYF. The CDR3 DNA reads as TGTGCCAGCAGCACTCCGGCGGGGGGAGGCTACGAGCAGTACTTC.

This chain joins TRBV30 and TRBJ1-2; the D gene is possibly TRBD1 (6 bases). CDR3 length: 12 residues. V shed 5 bases and J shed 3 bases, with 10 bases lying between them. CDR1 is GTSNPN, CDR2 SVGIG, per germline (reference sequence). CDR3 region: CAWAPGDYGYTF. The CDR3 region has the DNA TGTGCCTGGGCCCCAGGGGACTATGGCTACACCTTC.